The rows below give T cell receptor beta chains drawn from one sample of a study of control samples from healthy donors and cancer patients. Method: immunoSEQ multiplex PCR; TCRdb's copy keeps in-frame clones and lacks some. Of under 85,000 clones listed, 94% are singletons. The specimen was blood. The receptors shown here come from a woman in her thirties or forties in good health. Each CDR3 is given with its conserved first and last residue.

v_call,cdr3_aa
TRBV2,CASSRQGSGDSPLHF
TRBV7-9,CASSAGGGTDEQYF
TRBV7-9,CASSSTGLDNEQFF
TRBV4-3,CASSQDRAASSYNSPLHF
TRBV27,CASSLSGTGRRHTF
TRBV19,CASSPGTRGTQPQHF
TRBV5-1,CASSSADREETQYF
TRBV19,CASSISAGNNYNEQFF
TRBV20-1,CSASRGLQPQHF
TRBV5-5,CASSLAGLPPTDTQYF
TRBV7-2,CASSPDGYGNTIYF
TRBV12-3/TRBV12-4,CASRIGKGYGYTF
TRBV7-6,CASSPWRDTEAFF
TRBV30,CAWSVRAGATNEKLFF
TRBV3-1/TRBV3-2,CASTEQGAMGSPLHF
TRBV28,CASTDRGGTQHF